These 31 T cell receptor beta chains came from one sample sequenced in a study of response to subunit inactivated influenza vaccine. MiXCR, applied by TCRdb to the RT-PCR reads, yields one record per CDR3 protein. The repertoire includes hundreds of thousands of distinct CDR3 sequences, approximately 7.1% of them detected once, and 10% to 15% sits in the top ten. The sequences come from PBMCs from blood, collected less than 30 months after vaccination. These receptors all stem from a man aged 50-75 years who received an inactivated influenza vaccine.

The chain carries TRBV20-1 and TRBJ2-7, with D perhaps TRBD2 (6 bases). The CDR3 consists of 15 residues. Germline CDR1 reads DFQATT; CDR2 reads SNEGSKA (reference sequence). V was clipped by 6 bases and J by 3 bases, with 21 bases between them. The CDR3 loop is CSAGGVIGNIYEQYF. For the CDR3, the DNA is TGCAGTGCCGGAGGGGTTATTGGAAATATCTACGAGCAGTACTTC.

This clonotype was counted at least ten times. This chain uses TRBV6-5 with TRBJ2-1; 10 bases agree with TRBD2. This CDR3 contains 15 residues. The J segment lost 10 bases and the V segment lost 2 bases, leaving 8 bases of the junction unmatched. Germline loops: CDR1 MNHEY, CDR2 SVGAGI. The CDR3 DNA follows: TGTGCCAGCAGTTACCTAGCGGGAGCCCTGAACGAGCAGTTCTTC. Translating gives CASSYLAGALNEQFF.

The CDR3 is CASSLAIDQETQYF. The CDR3 DNA reads as TGTGCCAGCAGCTTAGCTATAGACCAAGAGACCCAGTACTTC. The chain recombines TRBV7-6 with TRBJ2-5, with D unclear. Trimming removed 0 bases at V and 0 bases at J, with 5 bases between. Germline V gene data show CDR1 as SGHVS and CDR2 as FNYEAQ. The CDR3 length is 14 residues.

The CDR3 here is CSASGTGFYEQYF. CDR3 sequence (DNA): TGCAGCGCATCCGGGACGGGCTTCTACGAGCAGTACTTC. The rearrangement uses TRBV29-1 and TRBJ2-7; perhaps D is TRBD1 or TRBD2 (5 bases each). The CDR3 has 13 residues. CDR1 is SQVTM, CDR2 ANQGSEA, per germline. Between the trimmed V and J ends, which lost 7 bases and 3 bases, there was a span of 16 bases.

The V and J genes are TRBV5-1 and TRBJ2-3; maybe TRBD1 (7 bases). Deletions cut 3 bases from V and 0 bases from J, with 14 bases between. This CDR3 contains 16 residues. In germline, CDR1 is SGHRS, CDR2 YFSETQ. CDR3 residues: CASSWRDRPSTDTQYF. CDR3 in DNA: TGCGCCAGCAGCTGGAGGGACAGACCTAGCACAGATACGCAGTATTTT.

This clonotype was seen only a few times. The V gene is TRBV2, the J gene TRBJ2-6; the D gene is possibly TRBD1 (6 bases). The CDR3 consists of 16 residues. Trimming stripped 6 bases from V and 0 bases from J, with 12 bases between. CDR1 is SNHLY, CDR2 FYNNEI, per germline. The CDR3 here is CASRADRFSGANVLTF. DNA for the CDR3: TGTGCCAGCAGAGCCGACAGGTTCTCTGGGGCCAACGTCCTGACTTTC.

This clonotype was recorded at least ten times. This chain connects TRBV6-5 to TRBJ2-5, with D possibly TRBD2 on 6 matching bases. CDR3 length equals 14 residues. CDR1 MNHEY and CDR2 SVGAGI come from the germline V gene. The V gene lost 0 bases and the J gene lost 4 bases, with 9 bases spanning the gap. CDR3 DNA sequence: TGTGCCAGCAGTTACTCGAGGAGGGGAGAGACCCAGTACTTC. This encodes CASSYSRRGETQYF.

The chain joins TRBV20-1 to TRBJ2-7; D remains ambiguous. Germline V lookup: CDR1 DFQATT, CDR2 SNEGSKA (reference sequence). V was trimmed by 4 bases and J by 2 bases, leaving 15 bases between them. This CDR3 has 14 residues. The CDR3 bases are TGCAGTGCTACCCTTGAGTCTCCTCCCTACGAGCAGTACTTC. This sequence encodes CSATLESPPYEQYF.

The table lists this clonotype with many counts. The J gene is TRBJ2-5, the V gene TRBV12-3 or TRBV12-4; D is unresolved. The CDR3 covers 13 residues. V was shortened by 2 bases and J by 0 bases, with 4 bases between the two germline ends. CDR3 sequence reads: CASSLLDQETQYF. For the CDR3, the DNA is TGTGCCAGCAGTTTATTAGACCAAGAGACCCAGTACTTC.

This chain links TRBV5-1 with TRBJ2-7; 13 bases map to TRBD2. The V gene's germline CDR1 is SGHRS and CDR2 YFSETQ. Trimming took 0 bases from V and 7 from J; bases not matched to a gene: 7. The CDR3 has 16 residues. The chain's CDR3 is CASSLDSGTSGAEQYF. CDR3 bases: TGCGCCAGCAGCTTGGACTCCGGGACTAGCGGGGCAGAGCAGTACTTC.

In its sample, this clonotype was seen a few times. Here the CDR3 DNA reads TGCGCCAGCAGTGACATCCAGGGGAATAGCGAGCAGTACTTC. Residues: CASSDIQGNSEQYF. The chain joins TRBV10-2 to TRBJ2-7, with D tentatively TRBD1 (6 bases). Trimming stripped 3 bases from V and 6 bases from J, with 15 bases between. The CDR3 totals 14 residues. CDR1 WSHSY and CDR2 SAAADI come from the germline V gene.

This clonotype was found many times. Here the CDR3 reads CAISETAGKQTQYF. In nucleotides, the CDR3 is TGTGCCATCAGTGAGACGGCAGGGAAGCAGACCCAGTACTTC. The chain links TRBV10-3 to TRBJ2-5; TRBD1 is a possible D gene (5 bases). Trimming removed 2 bases from V and 6 bases from J, with 13 bases in between. The CDR3 extends over 14 amino acids. CDR1 is ENHRY, CDR2 SYGVKD, per germline.

In this sample, this clonotype turned up many times. The chain has TRBV28 and TRBJ2-2, with TRBD1 matching 9 bases. With V trimmed by 4 bases and J by 4 bases, 7 bases remained unmatched. This CDR3 is 16 amino acids long. The V gene's germline CDR1 is MDHEN and CDR2 SYDVKM. This chain's CDR3 is CASSSTGTGRTGELFF. DNA of the CDR3: TGTGCCAGCAGTTCCACCGGGACAGGGCGCACCGGGGAGCTGTTTTTT.

The chain recombines TRBV7-9 with TRBJ2-4; D uncertain. Trimming pared 1 base from V and 7 bases from J, leaving 14 bases between. The CDR3 consists of 15 residues. CDR1 SEHNR and CDR2 FQNEAQ come from the germline V gene (reference sequence). In DNA form, the CDR3 reads TGTGCCAGCAGCTTAGGATTTTTGAACGGGAACATTCAGTACTTC. Translation: CASSLGFLNGNIQYF.

This clonotype was seen only a few times. The chain links TRBV7-9 to TRBJ1-3; D call uncertain. The CDR3 consists of 14 residues. Germline CDR1 SEHNR, CDR2 FQNEAQ (reference sequence). The germline V and J ends were trimmed by 4 bases and 1 base, with 8 bases remaining between them. The CDR3 sequence: CASSYGLSGNTIYF. The CDR3, as DNA: TGTGCCAGCAGCTACGGACTTTCTGGAAACACCATATATTTT.

This clonotype was counted many times. This sequence joins TRBV28 and TRBJ2-5; tentative D call: TRBD2 (6 bases). Germline V gene sequence: CDR1 MDHEN, CDR2 SYDVKM. The CDR3 runs 19 residues. V lost 2 bases and J 0 bases, leaving 22 bases between the germline ends. CDR3 nucleotides: TGTGCCAGCAGTTTAACGCGCGGGAAAGTTCTTGGGTACCAAGAGACCCAGTACTTC. Amino acid sequence: CASSLTRGKVLGYQETQYF.

This clonotype has a handful of counts. The chain uses TRBV27 and TRBJ2-7; 9 positions match TRBD1. The CDR3 runs to 13 residues. CDR1 MNHEY and CDR2 SMNVEV come from the germline V gene (reference sequence). Trimming cost V 6 bases and J 5 bases; bases outside gene matches: 5. This CDR3 reads CASRPQGAHEQYF. The DNA of the CDR3 is TGTGCCAGCAGGCCACAGGGGGCCCACGAGCAGTACTTC.

The chain uses TRBV4-1 and TRBJ2-1; tentative D call: TRBD2 (5 bases). The CDR3 extends over 14 amino acids. CDR1 and CDR2 (germline): MGHRA, YSYEKL. V was shortened by 4 bases and J by 5 bases, with 12 bases between the two germline ends. The CDR3 protein is CASSRPGIHNEQFF. The DNA of the CDR3 is TGCGCCAGCAGCCGACCCGGGATCCACAATGAGCAGTTCTTC.

In its sample, this clonotype was seen a few times. The chain uses TRBV20-1 and TRBJ2-5; 8 nucleotides line up with TRBD1. CDR3 length equals 14 residues. Trimming took 5 bases from V and 4 from J; bases not matched to a gene: 9. Germline V CDR1 and CDR2: DFQATT, SNEGSKA (reference sequence). Here the CDR3 reads CSAPFTTGGETQYF. Written as DNA, the CDR3 is TGCAGTGCTCCATTTACTACAGGGGGAGAGACCCAGTACTTC.

The chain links TRBV20-1 to TRBJ2-1; 12 positions match TRBD2. The germline gives CDR1 DFQATT, CDR2 SNEGSKA (reference sequence). The CDR3 totals 16 residues. V lost 6 bases to trimming and J lost 8 bases; unmatched junction nucleotides: 14. The CDR3 nucleotides read TGCAGTGCAAACAGACTAGCGGGGGCCCATACGGATGAGCAGTTCTTC. It yields the protein CSANRLAGAHTDEQFF.

The chain couples TRBV5-5 to TRBJ1-1, with D possibly matching TRBD1 (6 bases). The germline gives CDR1 SGHKS, CDR2 YYEKEE (reference sequence). The CDR3 consists of 16 residues. Trimming removed 5 bases from V and 2 bases from J, with 19 bases in between. This CDR3 is CASSLGIGGINTEAFF. The DNA of the CDR3 is TGTGCCAGCAGTCTGGGGATCGGGGGCATTAACACTGAAGCTTTCTTT.

Ten or more counts support this clonotype. The DNA for the CDR3 is TGTGCCAGCAGCTTAATGCCAGGCCAGGATACGCAGTATTTT. It yields the protein CASSLMPGQDTQYF. The chain joins TRBV7-2 to TRBJ2-3; D gene ambiguous. Germline CDR1 and CDR2: SGHTA and FQGNSA. This CDR3 comprises 14 residues. V was trimmed by 2 bases and J by 6 bases, leaving 12 bases between them.

This clonotype was picked up a small number of times. The J gene is TRBJ2-7, the V gene TRBV4-2, with 7 bases aligning to TRBD1. The J segment lost 4 bases and the V segment lost 0 bases, leaving 6 bases of the junction unmatched. Germline loops: CDR1 LGHNA, CDR2 YNFKEQ. The CDR3 consists of 15 residues. CDR3 protein: CASSQDLVRGYEQYF. CDR3 nucleotide sequence: TGTGCCAGCAGCCAAGATCTTGTCAGGGGGTACGAGCAGTACTTC.

This clonotype was found a few times. The rearrangement uses TRBV20-1 and TRBJ2-7, with 8 bases aligning to TRBD2. J lost 5 bases, V lost 5 bases, and 8 bases had no gene match. The CDR3 has 13 amino acids. Germline V lookup: CDR1 DFQATT, CDR2 SNEGSKA (reference sequence). The CDR3 protein is CSAPRGAENEQYF. CDR3 nucleotide sequence: TGCAGTGCTCCGCGGGGGGCGGAGAACGAGCAGTACTTC.

This chain links TRBV20-1 with TRBJ2-1, with TRBD1 as a possible D gene (5 bases). The CDR3 spans 11 residues. Trimming cost V 5 bases and J 11 bases, with 13 bases left between them. Germline CDR1 reads DFQATT; CDR2 reads SNEGSKA (reference sequence). The CDR3 nucleotides are TGCAGTGCTCCACGGACAATGCAGCAGTTCTTC. Translation gives CSAPRTMQQFF.

V is TRBV6-2 or TRBV6-3 and J is TRBJ1-1, with a possible D match to TRBD1 (6 bases). The CDR3 is 12 residues long. Germline assignment: CDR1 MNHEY and CDR2 SVGEGT. The ends were cut back, 6 bases at V and 4 bases at J, with 9 bases in the middle. Here the CDR3 reads CASSRGGTEAFF. CDR3 coding DNA: TGTGCCAGCAGCAGGGGAGGCACTGAAGCTTTCTTT.

V usage is TRBV29-1 and J usage is TRBJ1-1; TRBD1 is a possible D gene (5 bases). Trimming shortened V by 6 bases and J by 5 bases, and 19 bases separated the two germline ends. Looked up from germline, CDR1 is SQVTM and CDR2 is ANQGSEA. The CDR3 covers 14 residues. CDR3 sequence reads: CSVQRRSGGTEAFF. CDR3 in DNA: TGCAGCGTGCAACGCCGAAGCGGGGGGACTGAAGCTTTCTTT. Variable domain in full (rest from reference TRBV29-1 and TRBJ1-1): SAVISQKPSRDICQRGTSLTIQCQVDSQVTMMFWYRQQPGQSLTLIATANQGSEATYESGFVIDKFPISRPNLTFSTLTVSNMSPEDSSIYLCSVQRRSGGTEAFFGQGTRLTVV.

J is TRBJ2-2 and V is TRBV5-4, with 10 bases matching TRBD2. CDR1 and CDR2 from the germline V gene are SGHNT and YYREEE (reference sequence). V dropped 4 bases and J dropped 6; count of bases not matched to a gene: 9. This CDR3 has 16 amino acids. The CDR3 loop is CASSTSSGSLAGELFF. The DNA of the CDR3 is TGTGCCAGCAGCACATCTAGCGGGAGTCTGGCCGGGGAGCTGTTTTTT.

This clonotype appeared a few times. The V call is TRBV29-1, the J call TRBJ1-2; possibly TRBD1 for D (5 bases). This CDR3 has 14 residues. Germline CDR1 reads SQVTM; CDR2 reads ANQGSEA. V was trimmed by 4 bases and J by 4 bases, leaving 16 bases between them. DNA of the CDR3: TGCAGCGTTGGACCCCGGGGGGGTAGCTATGGCTACACCTTC. This encodes CSVGPRGGSYGYTF.

The rearrangement uses TRBV13 and TRBJ2-7; D is unclear. Looked up from germline, CDR1 is PRHDT and CDR2 is FYEKMQ (reference sequence). This CDR3 is built from 15 residues. V gave up 0 bases and J gave up 0 bases, with 9 bases separating them. CDR3 in amino acids: CASSLGRTLSYEQYF. CDR3 nucleotides: TGTGCCAGCAGCTTAGGCAGGACCCTCTCCTACGAGCAGTACTTC.

This clonotype was seen once. The J gene is TRBJ2-1, the V gene TRBV5-6; possible D gene TRBD2, 6 bases. The germline V gene encodes CDR1 SGHDT and CDR2 YYEEEE. Trimming took 0 bases from V and 8 from J, leaving 18 bases between them. The length of the CDR3 is 16 residues. DNA for the CDR3: TGTGCCAGCAGCTTGGTCCTCAGCGGAGGCGGGGATGAGCAGTTCTTC. Protein product: CASSLVLSGGGDEQFF.